Presented here are 14 T cell receptor beta chains from one specimen sequenced in a study of CD8 T cells in Susac syndrome. An input of about 0.5 to 1 ug of RNA was subjected to reverse transcription using random hexamers. One entry per CDR3 protein, called by TCRdb with MiXCR from the immunoSEQ multiplex PCR reads. The sample has some 130,000 distinct CDR3 sequences, 85% to 95% seen once. The sample taken for sequencing was CD8+ T cells from PBMCs. Source of these receptors: a human donor with Susac syndrome.

The chain links TRBV5-1 to TRBJ2-1; 7 positions match TRBD2. The CDR3 is 14 amino acids. Trimming cost V 0 bases and J 15 bases; bases outside gene matches: 12. CDR1 and CDR2 from the germline V gene are SGHRS and YFSETQ. DNA of the CDR3: TGCGCCAGCAGCTTGGAATCGAGGGAGGGCCGTCGGTTCTTC. Protein product: CASSLESREGRRFF.

The chain has TRBV7-2 and TRBJ2-3, with unresolved D. Germline V lookup: CDR1 SGHTA, CDR2 FQGNSA. CDR3 length: 15 residues. The V end lost 5 bases, the J end lost 0 bases, and 12 bases lay between the germline ends. The CDR3 DNA is TGTGCCAGCAGCGCATCGAGTTGGAGCACAGATACGCAGTATTTT. This codes for CASSASSWSTDTQYF.

The rearrangement uses TRBV20-1 and TRBJ2-7; D call uncertain. Germline V gives CDR1 DFQATT, CDR2 SNEGSKA (reference sequence). This CDR3 is built from 13 residues. V was cut by 1 base and J by 4 bases, with 11 bases left in between. CDR3 loop: CSARGLGHYEQYF. The CDR3 DNA follows: TGCAGTGCTAGAGGTCTTGGCCATTACGAGCAGTACTTC.

This rearrangement joins TRBV9 to TRBJ2-1; maybe TRBD2 (6 bases). The CDR3 sequence is 15 residues long. Germline V gives CDR1 SGDLS, CDR2 YYNGEE. V gave up 0 bases and J gave up 2 bases, with 9 bases separating them. The CDR3 is CASSVVAGTYNEQFF. The CDR3 bases are TGTGCCAGCAGCGTAGTGGCGGGAACCTACAATGAGCAGTTCTTC.

The rearrangement joins TRBV14 to TRBJ2-2; D is perhaps TRBD1 or TRBD2 (6 bases each). Trimming took off 0 bases at V and 3 bases at J, with 20 bases between the two ends. The V gene's germline CDR1 is SGHDN and CDR2 FVKESK. The CDR3 sequence is 19 residues long. In nucleotides, the CDR3 is TGTGCCAGCAGCCAAGATCTATGGAGGGGGAAATTAGACACCGGGGAGCTGTTTTTT. This gives the protein CASSQDLWRGKLDTGELFF.

The V call is TRBV12-3 or TRBV12-4, the J call TRBJ2-3; TRBD2 matches 8 bases. This CDR3 region has 14 residues. The ends lost 6 bases at V and 5 bases at J; junction bases unmatched: 7. The CDR3 loop reads CASSSGLVQDTQYF. DNA of the CDR3: TGTGCCAGCAGCTCGGGACTAGTACAAGATACGCAGTATTTT.

The rearrangement uses TRBV27 and TRBJ1-1; D not resolved. Trimming left V 2 bases short and J 3 bases short, with 13 bases between. The CDR3 is 15 amino acids. Germline V CDR1 and CDR2: MNHEY, SMNVEV (reference sequence). The DNA for the CDR3 is TGTGCCAGCAGTTTAGGACCCTCTGGGGACACTGAAGCTTTCTTT. The encoded protein is CASSLGPSGDTEAFF.

The chain uses TRBV29-1 and TRBJ1-1; D unresolved. The germline gives CDR1 SQVTM, CDR2 ANQGSEA. The V end lost 0 bases, the J end lost 3 bases, and 11 bases lay between the germline ends. The CDR3 contains 14 residues. CDR3 in DNA: TGCAGCGTTGAAGAATGGACGATCGACACTGAAGCTTTCTTT. Translation gives CSVEEWTIDTEAFF.

This clonotype was seen only a few times. The CDR3: CASSQDDSYNEQFF. The DNA for the CDR3 is TGTGCCAGCAGCCAAGATGATAGCTACAATGAGCAGTTCTTC. V is TRBV4-2 and J is TRBJ2-1, with D hard to call. Looked up from germline, CDR1 is LGHNA and CDR2 is YNFKEQ. Trimming took off 0 bases at V and 3 bases at J, with 6 bases between the two ends. The CDR3 covers 14 residues.

The chain joins TRBV28 to TRBJ2-3; unclear D gene. Germline values: CDR1 MDHEN, CDR2 SYDVKM. V lost 2 bases and J lost 3, with 6 bases in between. CDR3 length equals 13 residues. DNA for the CDR3: TGTGCCAGCAGTTTAGGGTTAACAGATACGCAGTATTTT. This codes for CASSLGLTDTQYF.

This clonotype was counted once. CDR3 coding DNA: TGCGCCAGCAGCCAGAACTACAACTCCTACGAGCAGTACTTC. Translation gives CASSQNYNSYEQYF. This rearrangement joins TRBV4-1 to TRBJ2-7; D is ambiguous. Trimming took off 3 bases at V and 0 bases at J, with 9 bases between the two ends. This CDR3 has 14 residues. Germline V CDR1 and CDR2: MGHRA, YSYEKL.

A single count supports this clonotype. V is TRBV9 and J is TRBJ2-1; possible D gene TRBD2, 6 bases. Germline lookup yields CDR1 SGDLS and CDR2 YYNGEE. The V and J ends lost 4 bases and 8 bases respectively, with 19 bases between them. The CDR3 contains 15 residues. Here the CDR3 reads CASSLAASPGHEQFF. In DNA form, the CDR3 reads TGTGCCAGCAGCTTAGCGGCATCCCCGGGGCATGAGCAGTTCTTC.

The V and J genes are TRBV9 and TRBJ1-2, with D unclear. The germline V and J ends were trimmed by 0 bases and 6 bases, with 6 bases remaining between them. This CDR3 contains 12 residues. Germline CDR1 SGDLS, CDR2 YYNGEE. In nucleotides, the CDR3 is TGTGCCAGCAGCGTAGGGCAGGATGGCTACACCTTC. Residues: CASSVGQDGYTF.

This clonotype came up once. At one end the junction does not follow the germline gene, possibly because of a read error. The V and J genes are TRBV9 and TRBJ2-1; possibly TRBD1 for D (6 bases). CDR1 and CDR2 (germline): SGDLS, YYNGEE. The CDR3 has 12 amino acids. The CDR3 loop reads CASSVGDTPAVF. The CDR3 DNA reads TGTGCCAGCAGCGTAGGGGACACCCCTGCGGTCTTC.